Sequencing of this T cell receptor (beta chain) was carried out in a study of T cell repertoires and Cas9 in healthy adults. Only a few counts were recorded for this clone. Its antigen is not known. Assay: immunoSEQ multiplex PCR; the TCRdb copy retains only in-frame clones and omits some. The table records around 20,000 clones, more than 80% of them present only once. The CDR3 runs 12 residues. Trimming removed 5 bases from V and 5 bases from J; junction bases left unmatched: 2. Germline V gene sequence: CDR1 SNHLY, CDR2 FYNNEI. Study results and limitations: SpCas9-reactive regulatory T cells reportedly mitigated SpCas9-reactive effector T cells in vitro.

The sequence derives from a human donor in good health. Material: CD4+ effector T cells (CD127+, CD25-, CD137-, CD154-) from PBMCs; culture status not recorded. The chain uses TRBV2 and TRBJ1-1; TRBD1 aligns across 7 bases. The CDR3 bases are TGTGCCAGCAGTACAGGGGAGACTGAAGCTTTCTTT. Amino acid sequence: CASSTGETEAFF.